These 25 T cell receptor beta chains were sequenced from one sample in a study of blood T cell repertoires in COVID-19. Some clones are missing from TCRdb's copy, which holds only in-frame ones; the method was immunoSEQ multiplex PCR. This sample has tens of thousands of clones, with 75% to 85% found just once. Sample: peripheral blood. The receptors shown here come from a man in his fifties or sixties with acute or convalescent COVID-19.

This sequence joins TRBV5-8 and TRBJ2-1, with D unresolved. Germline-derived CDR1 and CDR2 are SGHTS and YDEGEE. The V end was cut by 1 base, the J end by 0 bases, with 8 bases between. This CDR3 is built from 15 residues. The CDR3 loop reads CASSLMLSSYNEQFF. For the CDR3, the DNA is TGTGCCAGCAGCTTGATGTTGAGCTCCTACAATGAGCAGTTCTTC.

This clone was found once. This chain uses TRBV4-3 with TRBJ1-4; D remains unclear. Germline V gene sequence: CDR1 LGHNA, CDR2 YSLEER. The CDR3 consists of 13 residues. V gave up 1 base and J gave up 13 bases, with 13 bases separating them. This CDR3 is CASSQGRRGGLFF. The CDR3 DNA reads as TGCGCCAGCAGCCAAGGAAGACGCGGTGGACTGTTTTTT.

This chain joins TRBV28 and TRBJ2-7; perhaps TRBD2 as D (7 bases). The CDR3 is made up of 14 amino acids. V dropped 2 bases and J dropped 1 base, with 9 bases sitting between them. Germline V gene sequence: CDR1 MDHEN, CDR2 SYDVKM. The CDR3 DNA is TGTGCCAGCAGTTTAGCGGGGGCGTCCTACGAGCAGTACGTC. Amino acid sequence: CASSLAGASYEQYV.

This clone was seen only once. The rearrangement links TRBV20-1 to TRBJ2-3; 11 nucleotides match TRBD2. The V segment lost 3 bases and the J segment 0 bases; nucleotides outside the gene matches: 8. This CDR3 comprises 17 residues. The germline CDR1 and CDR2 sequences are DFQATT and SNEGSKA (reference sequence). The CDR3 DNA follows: TGCAGTGCTAGTTCTAGCGGGGGGACCCAAAGCACAGATACGCAGTATTTT. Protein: CSASSSGGTQSTDTQYF.

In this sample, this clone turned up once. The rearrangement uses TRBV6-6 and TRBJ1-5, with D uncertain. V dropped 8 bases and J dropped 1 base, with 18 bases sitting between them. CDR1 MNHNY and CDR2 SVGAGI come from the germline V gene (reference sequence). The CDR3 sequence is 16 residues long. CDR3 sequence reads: CASLGGMVGSNQPQHF. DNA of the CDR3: TGTGCCAGCCTAGGAGGGATGGTGGGCAGCAATCAGCCCCAGCATTTT.

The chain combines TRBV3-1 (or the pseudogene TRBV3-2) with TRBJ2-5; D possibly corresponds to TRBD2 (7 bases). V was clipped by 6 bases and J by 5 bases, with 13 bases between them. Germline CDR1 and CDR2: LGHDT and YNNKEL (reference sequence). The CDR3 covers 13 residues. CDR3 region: CASRHGGRETQYF. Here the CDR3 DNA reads TGTGCCAGCAGGCACGGGGGGCGGGAGACCCAGTACTTC.

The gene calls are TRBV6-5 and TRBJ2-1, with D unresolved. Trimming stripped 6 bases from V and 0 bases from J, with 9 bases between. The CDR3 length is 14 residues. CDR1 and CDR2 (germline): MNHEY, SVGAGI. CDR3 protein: CASRGVRSYNEQFF. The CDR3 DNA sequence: TGTGCCAGCAGAGGAGTACGCTCCTACAATGAGCAGTTCTTC.

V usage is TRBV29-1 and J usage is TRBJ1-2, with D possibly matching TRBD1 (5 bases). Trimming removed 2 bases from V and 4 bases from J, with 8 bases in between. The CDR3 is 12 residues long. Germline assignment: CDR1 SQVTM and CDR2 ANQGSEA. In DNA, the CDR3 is TGCAGCGTTGAATCAGGGTTCTATGGCTACACCTTC. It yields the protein CSVESGFYGYTF.

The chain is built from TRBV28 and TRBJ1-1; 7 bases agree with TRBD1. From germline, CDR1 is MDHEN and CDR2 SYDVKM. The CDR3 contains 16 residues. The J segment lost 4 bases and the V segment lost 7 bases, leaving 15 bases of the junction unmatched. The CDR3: CASTRGSAGGATEAFF. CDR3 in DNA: TGTGCCAGCACCCGGGGGTCGGCAGGGGGTGCCACTGAAGCTTTCTTT.

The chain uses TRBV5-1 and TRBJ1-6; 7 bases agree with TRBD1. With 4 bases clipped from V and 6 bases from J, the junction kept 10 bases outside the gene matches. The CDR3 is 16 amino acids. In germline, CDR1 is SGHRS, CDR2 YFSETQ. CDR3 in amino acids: CASSPRQGSSNSPLHF. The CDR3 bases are TGCGCCAGCAGCCCCCGACAGGGCAGTAGTAATTCACCCCTCCACTTT.

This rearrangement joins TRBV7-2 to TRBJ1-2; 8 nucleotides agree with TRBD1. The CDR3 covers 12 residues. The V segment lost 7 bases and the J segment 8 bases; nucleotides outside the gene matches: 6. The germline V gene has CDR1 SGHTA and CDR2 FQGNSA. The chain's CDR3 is CASIQDRGGYTF. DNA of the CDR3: TGTGCCAGCATCCAAGACAGGGGAGGCTACACCTTC.

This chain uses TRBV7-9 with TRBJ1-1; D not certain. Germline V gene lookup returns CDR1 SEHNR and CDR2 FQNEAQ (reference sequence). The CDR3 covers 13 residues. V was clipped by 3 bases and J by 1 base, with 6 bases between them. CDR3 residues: CASSFSSNTEAFF. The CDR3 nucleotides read TGTGCCAGCAGCTTTTCGTCGAACACTGAAGCTTTCTTT.

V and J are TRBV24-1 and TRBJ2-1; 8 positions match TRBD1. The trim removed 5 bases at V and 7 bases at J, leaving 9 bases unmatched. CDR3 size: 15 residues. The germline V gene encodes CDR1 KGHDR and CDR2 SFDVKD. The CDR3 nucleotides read TGTGCCACCAGTGCCCCGGGGACAGGAGGGAATGAGCAGTTCTTC. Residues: CATSAPGTGGNEQFF.

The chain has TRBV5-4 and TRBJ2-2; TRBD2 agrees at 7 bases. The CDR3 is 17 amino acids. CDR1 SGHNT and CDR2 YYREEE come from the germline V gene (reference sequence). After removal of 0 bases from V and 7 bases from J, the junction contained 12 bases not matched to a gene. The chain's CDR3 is CASSLGLRRENNGELFF. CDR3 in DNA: TGTGCCAGCAGCTTGGGGTTGCGGCGGGAGAATAACGGGGAGCTGTTTTTT.

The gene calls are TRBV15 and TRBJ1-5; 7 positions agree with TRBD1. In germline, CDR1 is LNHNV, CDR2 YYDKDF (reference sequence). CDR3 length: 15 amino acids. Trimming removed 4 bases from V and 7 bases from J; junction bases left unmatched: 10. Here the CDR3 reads CATSTRGQTGQPQHF. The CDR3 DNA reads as TGTGCCACCAGCACTAGGGGACAGACAGGCCAGCCCCAGCATTTT. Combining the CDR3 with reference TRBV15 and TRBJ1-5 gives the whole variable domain DAMVIQNPRYQVTQFGKPVTLSCSQTLNHNVMYWYQQKSSQAPKLLFHYYDKDFNNEADTPDNFQSRRPNTSFCFLDIRSPGLGDTAMYLCATSTRGQTGQPQHFGDGTRLSIL.

This chain's CDR3 is CASSLGGGGLQETQYF. Written as DNA, the CDR3 is TGTGCCAGCAGCTTGGGCGGGGGGGGCCTCCAAGAGACCCAGTACTTC. The V call is TRBV5-8, the J call TRBJ2-5; 9 bases map to TRBD2. CDR3 length equals 16 residues. V lost 0 bases to trimming and J lost 1 base; unmatched junction nucleotides: 4. The germline CDR1 and CDR2 sequences are SGHTS and YDEGEE.

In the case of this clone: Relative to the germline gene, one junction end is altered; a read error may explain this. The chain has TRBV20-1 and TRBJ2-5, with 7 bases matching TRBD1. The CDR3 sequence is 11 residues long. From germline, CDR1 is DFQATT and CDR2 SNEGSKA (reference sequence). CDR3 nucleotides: TGCAGTGCAAAGTCCCCCGGGACAGTTGACTTC. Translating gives CSAKSPGTVDF.

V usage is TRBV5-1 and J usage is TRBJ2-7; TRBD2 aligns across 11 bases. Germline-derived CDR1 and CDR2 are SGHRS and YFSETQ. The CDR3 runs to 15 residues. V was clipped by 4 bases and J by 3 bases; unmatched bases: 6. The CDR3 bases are TGCGCCAGCAGCCCGATAGCGGGGGGGTTCTACGAGCAGTACTTC. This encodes CASSPIAGGFYEQYF.

The CDR3 DNA sequence: TGTGCCAGCAGCTCAACCCGACAGGGGATGAACACTGAAGCTTTCTTT. Translated, it gives CASSSTRQGMNTEAFF. The chain employs TRBV7-9 and TRBJ1-1; TRBD1 aligns across 8 bases. Germline V CDR1 and CDR2: SEHNR, FQNEAQ (reference sequence). After removal of 4 bases from V and 0 bases from J, the junction contained 7 bases not matched to a gene. This CDR3 spans 16 amino acids.

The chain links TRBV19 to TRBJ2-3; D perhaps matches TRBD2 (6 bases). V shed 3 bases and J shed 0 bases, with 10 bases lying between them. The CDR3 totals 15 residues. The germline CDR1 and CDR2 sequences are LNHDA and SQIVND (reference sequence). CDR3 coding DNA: TGTGCCAGTAGTATGGGAGGAGGAAGCACAGATACGCAGTATTTT. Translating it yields CASSMGGGSTDTQYF.

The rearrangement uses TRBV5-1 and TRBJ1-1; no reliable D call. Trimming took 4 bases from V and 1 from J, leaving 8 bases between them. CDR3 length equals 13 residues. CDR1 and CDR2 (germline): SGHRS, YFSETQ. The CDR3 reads CASSVIRNTEAFF. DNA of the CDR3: TGCGCCAGCAGCGTTATCAGGAACACTGAAGCTTTCTTT.

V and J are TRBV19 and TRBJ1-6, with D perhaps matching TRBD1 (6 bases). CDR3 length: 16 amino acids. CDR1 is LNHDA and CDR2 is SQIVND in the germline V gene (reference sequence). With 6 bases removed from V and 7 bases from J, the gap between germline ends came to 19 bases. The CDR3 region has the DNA TGTGCCAGTAGCCCCCCAGGGGTTAAGGGGAATTCACCCCTCCACTTT. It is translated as CASSPPGVKGNSPLHF.

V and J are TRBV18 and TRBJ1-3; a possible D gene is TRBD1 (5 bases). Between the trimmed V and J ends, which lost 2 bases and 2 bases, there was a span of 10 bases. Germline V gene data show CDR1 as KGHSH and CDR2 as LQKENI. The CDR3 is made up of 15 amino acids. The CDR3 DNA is TGTGCCAGCTCACCAGTTGACAGAGCTGGAAACACCATATATTTT. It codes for CASSPVDRAGNTIYF.

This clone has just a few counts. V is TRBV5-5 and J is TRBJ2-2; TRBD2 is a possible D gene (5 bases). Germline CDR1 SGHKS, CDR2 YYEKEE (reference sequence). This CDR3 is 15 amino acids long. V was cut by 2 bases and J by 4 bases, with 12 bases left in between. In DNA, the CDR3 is TGTGCCAGCAGCTTCCGGGAAGGTCGCACCGGGGAGCTGTTTTTT. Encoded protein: CASSFREGRTGELFF.

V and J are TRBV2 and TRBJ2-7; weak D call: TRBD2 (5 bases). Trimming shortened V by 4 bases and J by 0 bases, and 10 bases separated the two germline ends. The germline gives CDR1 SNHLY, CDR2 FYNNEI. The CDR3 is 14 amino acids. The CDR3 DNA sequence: TGTGCCAGCAGTGGACGGGGAGCCTCCTACGAGCAGTACTTC. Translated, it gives CASSGRGASYEQYF.